These 4 T cell receptor beta chains originate from one sample sequenced in a study of T-cell reconstitution after alpha-beta-depleted transplantation in children. Unique molecular identifiers were incorporated into the prepared TCRbeta library. TCRdb passed the PCR reads through MiXCR, listing each CDR3 protein once. The sample records about 230,000 distinct CDR3 sequences, 8% to 10% being singletons. Sequenced material: PBMCs from the stem cell graft donor, taken from the stem cell graft. The source of these receptors is a human donor who donated a stem cell graft to a child with acute lymphoblastic leukemia.

V usage is TRBV20-1 and J usage is TRBJ2-7, with 9 bases matching TRBD1. Germline CDR1 reads DFQATT; CDR2 reads SNEGSKA (reference sequence). The CDR3 has 14 residues. Germline trimming cut 3 bases from V and 4 bases from J; bases unmatched to any gene: 7. The CDR3 loop reads CSARDRGIGYEQYF. CDR3 DNA: TGCAGTGCTAGGGACAGGGGAATCGGTTACGAGCAGTACTTC.

This clonotype has ten or more counts. The chain recombines TRBV29-1 with TRBJ2-3, with D possibly matching TRBD1 (5 bases). The CDR3 is 12 residues long. The germline gives CDR1 SQVTM, CDR2 ANQGSEA. The V end was cut by 3 bases, the J end by 3 bases, with 7 bases between. The CDR3 loop reads CSVEGRTDTQYF. The CDR3 DNA is TGCAGCGTTGAGGGGCGAACAGATACGCAGTATTTT.

V is TRBV13 and J is TRBJ2-2; 7 nucleotides line up with TRBD1. Germline CDR1 PRHDT, CDR2 FYEKMQ (reference sequence). Trimming cost V 5 bases and J 3 bases; bases outside gene matches: 9. The CDR3 covers 16 residues. The CDR3 spells CASSPTLDRDTGELFF. Written as DNA, the CDR3 is TGTGCCAGCAGCCCCACCCTAGACAGGGACACCGGGGAGCTGTTTTTT.

The rearrangement uses TRBV11-2 and TRBJ2-5, with a possible D match to TRBD2 (6 bases). CDR1 and CDR2 from the germline V gene are SGHAT and FQNNGV. CDR3 length equals 15 residues. V gave up 0 bases and J gave up 7 bases, with 15 bases separating them. The CDR3 protein is CASSLDGGLPGTQYF. The CDR3 nucleotides read TGTGCCAGCAGCTTAGACGGAGGGCTGCCGGGGACCCAGTACTTC. The full variable domain, its missing parts supplied by reference TRBV11-2 and TRBJ2-5, is EAGVAQSPRYKIIEKRQSVAFWCNPISGHATLYWYQQILGQGPKLLIQFQNNGVVDDSQLPKDRFSAERLKGVDSTLKIQPAKLEDSAVYLCASSLDGGLPGTQYFGPGTRLLVL.